The T cell receptor beta chain under discussion was sequenced for a study of tumor-infiltrating lymphocytes in primary liver carcinoma. Worth noting for this clonotype: The germline gene is not matched at one end of the junction; a read error may be the cause.

Germline assignment: CDR1 SGHAT and CDR2 FQNNGV. This CDR3 is built from 15 residues. Each 20-30 mg portion of unsorted bulk tissue served as the source for co-extraction of RNA and DNA. Total RNA amounting to roughly 480 ng was the source from which TCR beta cDNA was made with a constant-region primer. Employing slightly modified ARM-PCR, three nested multiplex PCR rounds were run, and these gave rise to the TCR beta libraries. Two initial PCR rounds of around 10 cycles each paired TRBV1-TRBV30 forward primers with a C-beta reverse primer. TCRdb redid the calling of the multiplex PCR reads with MiXCR, one entry per CDR3 protein. The table includes tens of thousands of distinct CDR3 sequences, almost 80% detected once.

The chain links TRBV11-2 to TRBJ2-3, with 10 positions matching TRBD2. This clonotype originated in a woman aged 30 to 39 with primary liver carcinoma and hepatitis B virus infection. The sequenced sample was liver tumor tissue from sampling region 4. The subset was: tumor region T4, right-lateral pole. CDR3 nucleotides: TGTGCCAGCAGACTAGCGGGACAGTTCACAGATACGCAGATTTTT. Its protein product is CASRLAGQFTDTQIF. Full variable domain (remainder filled in from reference TRBV11-2 and TRBJ2-3): EAGVAQSPRYKIIEKRQSVAFWCNPISGHATLYWYQQILGQGPKLLIQFQNNGVVDDSQLPKDRFSAERLKGVDSTLKIQPAKLEDSAVYLCASRLAGQFTDTQIFGPGTRLTVL.